This T cell receptor (beta chain) was profiled in a study of T cell changes during pregnancy in multiple sclerosis. V lost 2 bases, J lost 2 bases, and 10 bases lay in between. Germline values: CDR1 MNHEY, CDR2 SMNVEV (reference sequence). There are 14 residues in the CDR3. TCRdb's table, derived via immunoSEQ multiplex PCR, lists solely in-frame clones and lacks some. The sample consists of approximately 48,000 clones, 94% of them appearing once. The source is a female donor with multiple sclerosis, enrolled in a pregnancy study. Sequenced here: CD8+ T cells from peripheral blood mononuclear cells, sampled before pregnancy. The J gene is TRBJ2-7, the V gene TRBV27, with D maybe TRBD1 (5 bases). The CDR3 region has the DNA TGTGCCAGCAGTTTAAGCCAGGGTACCTACGAGCAGTACTTC. It translates to CASSLSQGTYEQYF.